The clone carrying this TCR beta chain has just a few counts. This sample is drawn from a study of identical twins. In TCRdb, the 5' RACE reads were re-called with MiXCR into one record per CDR3 protein. Of fewer than 250,000 distinct CDR3 sequences listed, around a sixth are singletons. CDR3 length: 14 residues. Germline V lookup: CDR1 SGHAT, CDR2 FQNNGV. Trimming took 0 bases from V and 7 from J, leaving 12 bases between them. These sequences were also reported in another study, on T cells expressing NK-cell markers.

The TCR was taken from a woman aged 18-35 years in good health. V gene TRBV11-2 combines with J gene TRBJ1-1; D is ambiguous. The source material was CD8+ T cells sorted from blood. The CDR3 loop reads CASSLDPGFLEAFF. The CDR3 region has the DNA TGTGCCAGCAGCTTAGACCCGGGGTTCCTTGAAGCTTTCTTT.